This TCR beta chain appears in the sequencing data of a study of spatial heterogeneity in lung cancer. Across the study: The donors comprised about 65 untreated early-stage non-small cell lung cancer patients.

The sample's time point: blood at routine non-recurrence follow-up after resection. No cell sorting; template was whole RNA from tumor, lung tissue or PBMC. Individual TCR cDNA molecules each bore their own unique molecular identifier. TCRdb re-analysed the 5' RACE reads in MiXCR, keeping a single row per CDR3 protein. This sample yields 45,000 to 65,000 distinct CDR3 sequences, of which roughly 8.1% are seen a single time; 35% belongs to the top ten. This clonotype was observed many times. The germline gives CDR1 MDHEN, CDR2 SYDVKM. V was clipped by 3 bases and J by 0 bases, with 18 bases between them. The CDR3 covers 17 residues.

The sequencing here drew on PBMCs, taken at follow-up. The clonotype was recovered from a female donor with early-stage non-small cell lung cancer. V usage is TRBV28 and J usage is TRBJ2-7; D tentatively reads TRBD1 or TRBD2 (5 bases each). Here the CDR3 reads CASSFEDWGMSSYEQYF. The CDR3 DNA reads as TGTGCCAGCAGTTTCGAGGATTGGGGGATGAGCTCCTACGAGCAGTACTTC.